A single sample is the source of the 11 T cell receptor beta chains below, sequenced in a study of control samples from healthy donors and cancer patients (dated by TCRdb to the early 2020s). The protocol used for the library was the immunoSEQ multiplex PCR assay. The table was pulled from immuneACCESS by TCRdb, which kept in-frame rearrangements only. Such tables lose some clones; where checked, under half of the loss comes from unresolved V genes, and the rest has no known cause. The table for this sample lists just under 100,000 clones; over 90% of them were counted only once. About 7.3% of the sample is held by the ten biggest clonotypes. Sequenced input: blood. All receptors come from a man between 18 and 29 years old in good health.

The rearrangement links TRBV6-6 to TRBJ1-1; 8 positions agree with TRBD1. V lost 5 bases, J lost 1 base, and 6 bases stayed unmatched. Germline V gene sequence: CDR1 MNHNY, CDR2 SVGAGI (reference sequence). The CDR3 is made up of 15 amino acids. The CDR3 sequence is CASSGDRLKNTEAFF. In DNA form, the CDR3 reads TGTGCCAGCAGTGGGGACAGGCTAAAGAACACTGAAGCTTTCTTT.

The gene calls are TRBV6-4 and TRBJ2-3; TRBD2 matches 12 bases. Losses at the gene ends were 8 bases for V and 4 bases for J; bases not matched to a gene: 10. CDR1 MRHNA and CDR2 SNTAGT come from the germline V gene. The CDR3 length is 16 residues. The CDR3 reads CASEITSGGSSDTQYF. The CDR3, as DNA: TGTGCCAGCGAAATAACTAGCGGGGGGAGCTCAGATACGCAGTATTTT.

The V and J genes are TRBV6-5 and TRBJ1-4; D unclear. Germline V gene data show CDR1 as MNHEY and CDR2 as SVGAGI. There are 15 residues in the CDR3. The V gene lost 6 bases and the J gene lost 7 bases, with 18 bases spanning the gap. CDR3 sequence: CASRQSEGIIEKLFF. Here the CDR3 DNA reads TGTGCCAGCAGGCAGTCGGAGGGAATTATTGAAAAACTGTTTTTT.

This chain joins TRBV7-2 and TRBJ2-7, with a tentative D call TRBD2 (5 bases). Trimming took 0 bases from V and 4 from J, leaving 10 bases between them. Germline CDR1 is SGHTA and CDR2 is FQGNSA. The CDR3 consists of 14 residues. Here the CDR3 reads CASSLAYGEYEQYF. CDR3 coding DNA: TGTGCCAGCAGCTTAGCGTACGGGGAATACGAGCAGTACTTC. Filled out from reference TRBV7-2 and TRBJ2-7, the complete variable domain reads GAGVSQSPSNKVTEKGKDVELRCDPISGHTALYWYRQSLGQGLEFLIYFQGNSAPDKSGLPSDRFSAERTGGSVSTLTIQRTQQEDSAVYLCASSLAYGEYEQYFGPGTRLTVT.

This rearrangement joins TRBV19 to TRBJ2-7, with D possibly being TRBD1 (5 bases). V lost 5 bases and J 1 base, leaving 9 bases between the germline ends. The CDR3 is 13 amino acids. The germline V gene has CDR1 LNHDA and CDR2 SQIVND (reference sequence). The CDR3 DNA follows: TGTGCCAGTAGTTGGCCAGGGTCCTACGAGCAGTACTTC. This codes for CASSWPGSYEQYF.

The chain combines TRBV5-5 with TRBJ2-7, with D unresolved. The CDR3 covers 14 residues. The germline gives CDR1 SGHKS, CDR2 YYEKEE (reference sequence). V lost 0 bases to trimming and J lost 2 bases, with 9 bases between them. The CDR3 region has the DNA TGTGCCAGCAGCTTGGAGGTAGAGGCCTACGAGCAGTACTTC. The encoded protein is CASSLEVEAYEQYF.

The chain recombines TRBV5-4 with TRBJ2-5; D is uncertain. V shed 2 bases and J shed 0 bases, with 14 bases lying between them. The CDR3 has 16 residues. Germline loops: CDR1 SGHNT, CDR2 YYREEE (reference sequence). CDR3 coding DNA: TGTGCCAGCAGCTTCATCGGGCTACAGTACCAAGAGACCCAGTACTTC. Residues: CASSFIGLQYQETQYF.

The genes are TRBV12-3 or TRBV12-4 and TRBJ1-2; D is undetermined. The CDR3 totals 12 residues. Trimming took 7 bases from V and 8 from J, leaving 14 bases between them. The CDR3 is CASTMGWEGYTF. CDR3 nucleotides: TGTGCCAGCACTATGGGGTGGGAGGGCTACACCTTC.

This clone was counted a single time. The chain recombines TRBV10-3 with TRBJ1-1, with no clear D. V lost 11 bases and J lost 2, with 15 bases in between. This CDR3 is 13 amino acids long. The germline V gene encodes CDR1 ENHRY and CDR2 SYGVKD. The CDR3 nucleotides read TGTGCCTCCACCCCAGGCGGTAACACTGAAGCTTTCTTT. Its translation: CASTPGGNTEAFF.

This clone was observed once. The CDR3 sequence: CASSSAREGYNSPLHF. The CDR3 coding sequence is TGTGCCAGCAGCTCGGCGAGAGAGGGTTATAATTCACCCCTCCACTTT. The chain couples TRBV5-4 to TRBJ1-6; D is undetermined. Trimming removed 3 bases from V and 4 bases from J, with 14 bases in between. From germline, CDR1 is SGHNT and CDR2 YYREEE (reference sequence). This CDR3 has 16 residues.

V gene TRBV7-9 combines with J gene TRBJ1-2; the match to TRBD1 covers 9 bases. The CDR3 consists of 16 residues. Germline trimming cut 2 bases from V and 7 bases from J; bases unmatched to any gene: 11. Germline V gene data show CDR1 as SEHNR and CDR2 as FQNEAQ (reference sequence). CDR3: CASSLWERTGAGGYTF. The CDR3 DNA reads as TGTGCCAGCAGCTTATGGGAGAGGACAGGGGCGGGTGGCTACACCTTC.